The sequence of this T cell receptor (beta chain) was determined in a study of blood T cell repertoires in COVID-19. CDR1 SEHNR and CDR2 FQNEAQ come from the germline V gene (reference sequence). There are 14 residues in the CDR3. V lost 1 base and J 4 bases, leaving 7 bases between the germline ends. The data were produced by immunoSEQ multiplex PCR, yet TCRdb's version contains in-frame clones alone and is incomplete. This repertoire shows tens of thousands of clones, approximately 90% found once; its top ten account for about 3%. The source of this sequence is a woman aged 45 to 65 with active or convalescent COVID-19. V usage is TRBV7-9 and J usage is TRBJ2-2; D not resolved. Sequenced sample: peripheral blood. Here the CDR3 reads CASSLVTGTGELFF. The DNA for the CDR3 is TGTGCCAGCAGCTTAGTGACGGGCACCGGGGAGCTGTTTTTT.